A selection of T cell receptor beta chains follows, all from one sample in a study of blood T cell repertoires in COVID-19. Assay used: immunoSEQ multiplex PCR; TCRdb lists only in-frame clones, some missing. The profile covers fewer than 200,000 clones, with around four fifths appearing a single time and under 4.5% taken by the ten largest. Source material: PBMCs or T cells enriched from blood (not recorded which). The receptors originated from a woman between 45 and 65 years old who had recovered from COVID-19. Each CDR3 is given without its conserved first and last residue. A clone size is listed for some rows: how often the clone was seen (once, few, many), or a class if it is expanded.

v_call: TRBV5-6; clone_size: .; j_call: TRBJ2-2; cdr3_aa: ASSYMTSGWNTGELF
v_call: TRBV27; clone_size: .; j_call: TRBJ1-1; cdr3_aa: ASSLSGTDAEAF
v_call: TRBV24-1; clone_size: .; j_call: TRBJ1-5; cdr3_aa: ATSDSTVSNQPQH
v_call: TRBV7-2; clone_size: .; j_call: TRBJ2-4; cdr3_aa: ASSLQAGPGKNIQY
v_call: TRBV12-3/TRBV12-4; clone_size: .; j_call: TRBJ1-2; cdr3_aa: ASYPTGRGGYT
v_call: TRBV19; clone_size: .; j_call: TRBJ1-2; cdr3_aa: ASKPGQLFYGYT
v_call: TRBV20-1; clone_size: .; j_call: TRBJ1-2; cdr3_aa: SARVPGGYT
v_call: TRBV29-1; clone_size: few; j_call: TRBJ1-2; cdr3_aa: SVSSGAGGAAGYT
v_call: TRBV19; clone_size: .; j_call: TRBJ1-1; cdr3_aa: AGRASRETEAF
v_call: TRBV5-1; clone_size: .; j_call: TRBJ2-5; cdr3_aa: ATGQGANEETQY
v_call: TRBV5-4; clone_size: .; j_call: TRBJ2-1; cdr3_aa: ASSPAGGTILYNEQF
v_call: TRBV19; clone_size: .; j_call: TRBJ2-5; cdr3_aa: ASSTGQGGSQY
v_call: TRBV11-2; clone_size: .; j_call: TRBJ2-5; cdr3_aa: ASSLTGTGGTETQY
v_call: TRBV7-2; clone_size: few; j_call: TRBJ1-5; cdr3_aa: ASSLDYRRSDQH
v_call: TRBV7-8; clone_size: .; j_call: TRBJ1-4; cdr3_aa: ASSLVLGGTNEKLF
v_call: TRBV18; clone_size: .; j_call: TRBJ1-6; cdr3_aa: ASSLDRRNSPLH
v_call: TRBV29-1; clone_size: .; j_call: TRBJ1-2; cdr3_aa: SVVKGPDGYT
v_call: TRBV25-1; clone_size: .; j_call: TRBJ2-3; cdr3_aa: ASRGRDPADTQY
v_call: TRBV6-2/TRBV6-3; clone_size: .; j_call: TRBJ2-1; cdr3_aa: ASNYASTYNEQF
v_call: TRBV7-2; clone_size: .; j_call: TRBJ1-6; cdr3_aa: ASSLTTVRNSPLH
v_call: TRBV9; clone_size: .; j_call: TRBJ2-3; cdr3_aa: ASSIGPGGDTQY
v_call: TRBV4-2; clone_size: few; j_call: TRBJ1-4; cdr3_aa: ASSQDSGGEKLF
v_call: TRBV7-3; clone_size: .; j_call: TRBJ2-1; cdr3_aa: ASSLRTHRDSRNNEQF
v_call: TRBV30; clone_size: .; j_call: TRBJ2-2; cdr3_aa: AWSGGADTGELF
v_call: TRBV12-3/TRBV12-4; clone_size: .; j_call: TRBJ2-2; cdr3_aa: ASSSRGGLF
v_call: TRBV7-2; clone_size: .; j_call: TRBJ2-5; cdr3_aa: ASSPRGASGGPRAQY
v_call: TRBV9; clone_size: .; j_call: TRBJ2-3; cdr3_aa: ASSGGGADTQY
v_call: TRBV7-9; clone_size: few; j_call: TRBJ1-1; cdr3_aa: ASSAQGVEAF
v_call: TRBV28; clone_size: .; j_call: TRBJ2-3; cdr3_aa: ASSLAGGVTDTQY
v_call: TRBV2; clone_size: few; j_call: TRBJ2-5; cdr3_aa: ASSFMGTGRETQY
v_call: TRBV6-5; clone_size: .; j_call: TRBJ1-2; cdr3_aa: ASSYWTDYGYT
v_call: TRBV12-5; clone_size: .; j_call: TRBJ1-1; cdr3_aa: ASGERSEAF
v_call: TRBV12-3/TRBV12-4; clone_size: .; j_call: TRBJ1-1; cdr3_aa: ASSILEGLVF
v_call: TRBV7-6; clone_size: .; j_call: TRBJ2-5; cdr3_aa: ASSLGAGVGQETQY
v_call: TRBV11-2; clone_size: once; j_call: TRBJ1-5; cdr3_aa: ASSPGGPNQPQH
v_call: TRBV29-1; clone_size: .; j_call: TRBJ2-3; cdr3_aa: SALKVAGAPTDTQY
v_call: TRBV7-9; clone_size: .; j_call: TRBJ2-5; cdr3_aa: ASSRSTEETQY
v_call: TRBV4-1; clone_size: .; j_call: TRBJ2-5; cdr3_aa: ASSLGGQKETQY
v_call: TRBV5-4; clone_size: .; j_call: TRBJ1-1; cdr3_aa: ASSDRTEAF
v_call: TRBV3-1/TRBV3-2; clone_size: .; j_call: TRBJ2-1; cdr3_aa: ASSQVAGGDNEQF
v_call: TRBV4-1; clone_size: .; j_call: TRBJ1-2; cdr3_aa: ASSQDLTPRWDRPNYGYT
v_call: TRBV27; clone_size: .; j_call: TRBJ2-6; cdr3_aa: ASSPQGPGANVLT
v_call: TRBV4-3; clone_size: .; j_call: TRBJ2-6; cdr3_aa: ASSLDRAVTGANVLT
v_call: TRBV11-3; clone_size: .; j_call: TRBJ2-6; cdr3_aa: ASSPSVETPGVLT
v_call: TRBV18; clone_size: .; j_call: TRBJ1-5; cdr3_aa: ASSRRDGVGQPQH
v_call: TRBV19; clone_size: .; j_call: TRBJ2-1; cdr3_aa: ASSIWWSGRANEQF
v_call: TRBV7-2; clone_size: .; j_call: TRBJ1-5; cdr3_aa: ASRATGNQPQH
v_call: TRBV7-9; clone_size: .; j_call: TRBJ1-1; cdr3_aa: ASSWTGTGTEAF
v_call: TRBV28; clone_size: .; j_call: TRBJ2-5; cdr3_aa: ASSSAGLRQETQY
v_call: TRBV29-1; clone_size: .; j_call: TRBJ1-1; cdr3_aa: SVPQGTEAF
v_call: TRBV7-3; clone_size: once; j_call: TRBJ1-3; cdr3_aa: ASSLNGAGTGNTIY
v_call: TRBV15; clone_size: .; j_call: TRBJ1-4; cdr3_aa: ATSRDQQVWNEKLF
v_call: TRBV13; clone_size: .; j_call: TRBJ2-5; cdr3_aa: ASSATGVETQY
v_call: TRBV19; clone_size: .; j_call: TRBJ1-5; cdr3_aa: ASGDRDISSNQPQH
v_call: TRBV4-1; clone_size: .; j_call: TRBJ2-1; cdr3_aa: ASSPTETGTGYNEQF
v_call: TRBV11-3; clone_size: .; j_call: TRBJ1-1; cdr3_aa: ASSFRSGGLEAF
v_call: TRBV19; clone_size: .; j_call: TRBJ2-1; cdr3_aa: ATVAGGSYNEQF
v_call: TRBV6-2/TRBV6-3; clone_size: .; j_call: TRBJ1-3; cdr3_aa: ASSQLTGAGNTIY